These 32 T cell receptor beta chains share one sample of origin, sequenced in a study of T cells in Graves' hyperthyroidism and ophthalmopathy. Researchers amplified the TCR beta CDR3 regions from RNA transcripts. Primed by the HTBI set, a first-round RT-PCR was run on the TCR CDR3. One entry per CDR3 protein results from TCRdb running MiXCR on the multiplex PCR reads. There are 500,000 to 750,000 distinct CDR3 sequences in the sample; approximately 15% occur only once, and 7.1% lies in the top ten. The sample was blood. These receptors all stem from a woman aged 18-30 years with Graves' ophthalmopathy.

J is TRBJ2-5 and V is TRBV5-1; no reliable D call. CDR3 size: 13 residues. Deletions cut 5 bases from V and 4 bases from J, with 12 bases between. The germline gives CDR1 SGHRS, CDR2 YFSETQ. This CDR3 reads CASSQRLGETQYF. DNA of the CDR3: TGCGCCAGCAGTCAACGGTTGGGAGAGACCCAGTACTTC.

This clonotype was seen many times. The chain employs TRBV7-2 and TRBJ2-7, with TRBD1 matching 9 bases. This CDR3 region has 16 residues. CDR1 and CDR2 from the germline V gene are SGHTA and FQGNSA. Trimming at V came to 4 bases and at J to 2 bases, leaving 9 bases not matched to a gene. The CDR3 sequence: CASSSGQGRGAYEQYF. CDR3 nucleotides: TGTGCCAGCAGCTCCGGACAGGGGAGAGGGGCCTACGAGCAGTACTTC.

This clonotype was found many times. This chain joins TRBV4-1 and TRBJ2-1; the D is unclear. Trimming removed 6 bases at V and 6 bases at J, with 9 bases between. The CDR3 covers 12 residues. Germline CDR1 and CDR2: MGHRA and YSYEKL. CDR3 sequence reads: CASSRGRNEQFF. CDR3 nucleotides: TGCGCCAGCAGTCGTGGGCGCAATGAGCAGTTCTTC.

This clonotype was observed many times. V usage is TRBV20-1 and J usage is TRBJ2-3, with 9 bases lining up with TRBD2. CDR3 length: 15 amino acids. The germline V gene encodes CDR1 DFQATT and CDR2 SNEGSKA (reference sequence). V lost 6 bases, J lost 0 bases, and 7 bases stayed unmatched. The CDR3 loop reads CSAAVLAGSTDTQYF. The CDR3 region has the DNA TGCAGTGCGGCTGTTCTAGCGGGAAGCACAGATACGCAGTATTTT.

This clonotype was counted ten times or more. The chain employs TRBV12-3 or TRBV12-4 and TRBJ2-2; D assignment may be TRBD1 or TRBD2 (5 bases each). Between the trimmed V and J ends, which lost 5 bases and 1 base, there was a span of 14 bases. This CDR3 is built from 16 residues. CDR3 region: CASSNPGAWNTGELFF. In nucleotides, the CDR3 is TGTGCCAGCAGTAATCCCGGGGCCTGGAACACCGGGGAGCTGTTTTTT.

The chain has TRBV24-1 and TRBJ2-4; 7 bases match TRBD2. V lost 9 bases to trimming and J lost 6 bases; unmatched junction nucleotides: 13. This CDR3 has 15 residues. Per the germline V gene, CDR1 is KGHDR and CDR2 is SFDVKD. CDR3 region: CATAESRTRSNIQYF. CDR3 bases: TGTGCCACCGCCGAGTCTCGGACTAGGTCAAACATTCAGTACTTC.

The V and J genes are TRBV7-3 and TRBJ2-3; D remains unclear. Germline CDR1 reads SGHTA; CDR2 reads FQGTGA. CDR3 length: 14 residues. Trimming took off 4 bases at V and 0 bases at J, with 8 bases between the two ends. CDR3 residues: CASSYWGSTDTQYF. CDR3 nucleotide sequence: TGTGCCAGCAGCTACTGGGGTAGCACAGATACGCAGTATTTT.

This clonotype was recorded many times. V usage is TRBV28 and J usage is TRBJ1-5; maybe TRBD1 (6 bases). V was clipped by 1 base and J by 5 bases, with 18 bases between them. The CDR3 covers 17 residues. Germline CDR1 is MDHEN and CDR2 is SYDVKM. For the CDR3, the DNA is TGTGCCAGCAGTTTATCTCCGAAGGACAGACTGGATCAGCCCCAGCATTTT. Amino acids: CASSLSPKDRLDQPQHF.

This clonotype appeared many times. The chain joins TRBV30 to TRBJ2-2; D unclear. The germline gives CDR1 GTSNPN, CDR2 SVGIG (reference sequence). The CDR3 sequence is 13 residues long. V lost 6 bases, J lost 2 bases, and 10 bases lay in between. The CDR3 DNA is TGTGCCTGCTGGAATTTCAACACCGGGGAGCTGTTTTTT. This encodes CACWNFNTGELFF.

This sequence joins TRBV10-3 and TRBJ2-4; a possible D gene is TRBD1 (6 bases). Trimming pared 5 bases from V and 8 bases from J, leaving 13 bases between. Germline loops: CDR1 ENHRY, CDR2 SYGVKD. This CDR3 comprises 13 residues. The CDR3 DNA is TGTGCCATCAGTCGGGACATAGAAGACATTCAGTACTTC. This sequence encodes CAISRDIEDIQYF.

There are many counts of this clonotype. V is TRBV3-1 and J is TRBJ2-3; D call uncertain. Germline lookup yields CDR1 LGHDT and CDR2 YNNKEL (reference sequence). The CDR3 contains 12 residues. Trimming removed 5 bases from V and 5 bases from J, with 8 bases in between. CDR3 residues: CASSALGDTQYF. The CDR3, as DNA: TGTGCCAGCAGCGCCCTAGGAGATACGCAGTATTTT.

This chain uses TRBV14 with TRBJ1-2; D ambiguous. V was trimmed by 0 bases and J by 8 bases, leaving 19 bases between them. The V gene's germline CDR1 is SGHDN and CDR2 FVKESK. The CDR3 has 16 amino acids. CDR3 DNA sequence: TGTGCCAGCAGCCAAGATAAGGGCCTCACCGTAGAGGGCTACACCTTC. Protein product: CASSQDKGLTVEGYTF.

This rearrangement joins TRBV27 to TRBJ2-3; D call uncertain. The ends were cut back, 6 bases at V and 4 bases at J, with 14 bases in the middle. Germline V gene lookup returns CDR1 MNHEY and CDR2 SMNVEV (reference sequence). CDR3 length: 14 amino acids. The CDR3 loop is CASSFTLVPDTQYF. In nucleotides, the CDR3 is TGTGCCAGCAGCTTTACTTTGGTTCCAGATACGCAGTATTTT.

This clonotype was observed a handful of times. The chain recombines TRBV18 with TRBJ2-1; D is perhaps TRBD2 (5 bases). Germline V gene sequence: CDR1 KGHSH, CDR2 LQKENI. The CDR3 covers 15 residues. V lost 2 bases, J lost 2 bases, and 10 bases lay in between. The CDR3 coding sequence is TGTGCCAGCTCACCAGTAGGAGGAACCTACAATGAGCAGTTCTTC. Translating gives CASSPVGGTYNEQFF.

This clonotype was seen a few times. The chain recombines TRBV4-1 with TRBJ2-7; 9 bases match TRBD1. CDR3 length equals 15 residues. CDR1 is MGHRA and CDR2 is YSYEKL in the germline V gene. With V trimmed by 1 base and J by 6 bases, 7 bases remained unmatched. The DNA of the CDR3 is TGCGCCAGCAGCCAAGCTCGGGACAGGGCGGTCGAGCAGTACTTC. Encoded protein: CASSQARDRAVEQYF.

This clonotype was seen ten or more times. The chain uses TRBV7-3 and TRBJ2-3; weak D call: TRBD2 (5 bases). Per germline, CDR1 SGHTA and CDR2 FQGTGA. This CDR3 region has 16 residues. V was cut by 1 base and J by 4 bases, with 15 bases left in between. The CDR3 coding sequence is TGTGCCAGCAGCTTAAGGTCACTAGATTTCCCAGATACGCAGTATTTT. Protein: CASSLRSLDFPDTQYF.

This chain joins TRBV7-8 and TRBJ2-1; D remains unclear. There are 14 residues in the CDR3. V lost 9 bases and J lost 0, with 12 bases in between. Germline assignment: CDR1 SGHVS and CDR2 FQNEAQ. The DNA of the CDR3 is TGTGCCAGTGACGGTCTAAACTCCTACAATGAGCAGTTCTTC. It is translated as CASDGLNSYNEQFF.

This clonotype was seen at least ten times. The genes are TRBV12-5 and TRBJ2-7; 12 nucleotides match TRBD2. CDR1 and CDR2 (germline): LGHNT, FRNRAP. CDR3 length: 18 residues. Trimming took 0 bases from V and 2 from J; bases not matched to a gene: 8. The CDR3 bases are TGTGCTAGTGGTTTGGTACTCGGGACTAGCGGGCGTACCTACGAGCAGTACTTC. It yields the protein CASGLVLGTSGRTYEQYF.

The chain employs TRBV6-2 or TRBV6-3 and TRBJ2-1; D uncertain. CDR3 length equals 13 residues. The V gene lost 3 bases and the J gene lost 8 bases, with 11 bases spanning the gap. Germline loops: CDR1 MNHEY, CDR2 SVGEGT. DNA of the CDR3: TGTGCCAGCAGTTATGCCCGCTTTGATGAGCAGTTCTTC. It yields the protein CASSYARFDEQFF.

The V call is TRBV28, the J call TRBJ1-5, with TRBD1 matching 7 bases. The CDR3 totals 14 residues. J was trimmed by 2 bases and V by 7 bases; bases with no gene match: 5. Looked up from germline, CDR1 is MDHEN and CDR2 is SYDVKM. The CDR3 reads CASNKGAGNQPQHF. The DNA of the CDR3 is TGTGCCAGCAACAAGGGGGCAGGCAATCAGCCCCAGCATTTT.

This clonotype was recorded many times. The chain carries TRBV12-3 or TRBV12-4 and TRBJ2-1, with 9 bases lining up with TRBD1. The ends lost 5 bases at V and 4 bases at J; junction bases unmatched: 3. CDR3 length equals 14 residues. The CDR3 loop is CASSTGGIYNEQFF. CDR3 coding DNA: TGTGCCAGCAGTACAGGGGGCATTTACAATGAGCAGTTCTTC.

This clonotype came up many times. The chain has TRBV11-2 and TRBJ2-3; TRBD2 matches 14 bases. The CDR3 runs 17 residues. Germline CDR1 is SGHAT and CDR2 is FQNNGV. The trim removed 4 bases at V and 5 bases at J, leaving 8 bases unmatched. The CDR3 DNA reads TGTGCCAGCAGCTCTGAGGGACTAGCGGGAGTCCAAGATACGCAGTATTTT. Protein sequence: CASSSEGLAGVQDTQYF.

This clonotype showed up many times. The chain combines TRBV5-8 with TRBJ2-3, with a possible D match to TRBD1 (7 bases). Germline V gene lookup returns CDR1 SGHTS and CDR2 YDEGEE. V shed 3 bases and J shed 6 bases, with 11 bases lying between them. This CDR3 has 13 amino acids. CDR3 loop: CASSSTGRDTQYF. CDR3 DNA: TGTGCCAGCAGCTCGACAGGGAGGGATACGCAGTATTTT. The complete variable domain, with remaining parts taken from reference TRBV5-8 and TRBJ2-3, reads EAGVTQSPTHLIKTRGQQATLRCSPISGHTSVYWYQQALGLGLQFLLWYDEGEERNRGNFPPRFSGRQFPNYSSELNVNALELEDSALYLCASSSTGRDTQYFGPGTRLTVL.

Turning to this clonotype: This sequence may be a read error, since a much larger clone differs from it by one base. The chain recombines TRBV2 with TRBJ2-1; D ambiguous. Germline V gene sequence: CDR1 SNHLY, CDR2 FYNNEI. The CDR3 covers 13 residues. DNA of the CDR3: TGTGCCGGCAGTGAAAGGCAGAACAATGAGCAGTTCTTC. It specifies CAGSERQNNEQFF.

CDR3: CASSEYKPLAPQETQYF. CDR3 DNA: TGTGCCAGCAGTGAATACAAACCTCTAGCGCCCCAAGAGACCCAGTACTTC. V is TRBV25-1 and J is TRBJ2-5; a possible D gene is TRBD2 (6 bases). Germline lookup yields CDR1 MGHDK and CDR2 SYGVNS. Trimming took off 0 bases at V and 1 base at J, with 15 bases between the two ends. The CDR3 has 17 amino acids. Full variable domain (outside the CDR3, taken from reference TRBV25-1 and TRBJ2-5): EADIYQTPRYLVIGTGKKITLECSQTMGHDKMYWYQQDPGMELHLIHYSYGVNSTEKGDLSSESTVSRIRTEHFPLTLESARPSHTSQYLCASSEYKPLAPQETQYFGPGTRLLVL.

This clonotype was counted ten times or more. This sequence joins TRBV28 and TRBJ1-5; D gene unclear. Trimming took off 3 bases at V and 6 bases at J, with 6 bases between the two ends. Germline V gene data show CDR1 as MDHEN and CDR2 as SYDVKM. This CDR3 is built from 12 residues. CDR3 protein: CASSFGVQPQHF. The CDR3 coding sequence is TGTGCCAGCAGTTTTGGCGTTCAGCCCCAGCATTTT.

This clonotype was seen repeatedly, ten times or more. The chain carries TRBV2 and TRBJ2-3, with 13 bases fitting TRBD2. Germline values: CDR1 SNHLY, CDR2 FYNNEI. The V gene end was trimmed by 6 bases and the J gene end by 6 bases; junction bases not matched to a gene: 12. This CDR3 is 17 amino acids long. CDR3 in amino acids: CASRPFTGTSGKDTQYF. CDR3 nucleotides: TGTGCCAGCAGGCCCTTTACAGGGACTAGCGGGAAGGATACGCAGTATTTT.

This clonotype was counted only a few times. Just one base apart from a much larger clone, this may be a read error. The chain has TRBV12-3 or TRBV12-4 and TRBJ2-3, with 9 bases aligning to TRBD2. CDR3 length: 16 residues. CDR3 in amino acids: CAGSFLAGGLGDTQYF. In DNA, the CDR3 is TGTGCCGGCAGTTTTCTGGCGGGAGGGTTAGGAGATACGCAGTATTTT.

This clonotype was seen ten or more times. This sequence joins TRBV7-8 and TRBJ2-1; possible D gene TRBD2, 6 bases. The CDR3 spans 16 residues. Trimming removed 2 bases from V and 9 bases from J, with 20 bases in between. CDR1 SGHVS and CDR2 FQNEAQ come from the germline V gene. In nucleotides, the CDR3 is TGTGCCAGCAGCTTAAGCCCCGGGACTGCAATAAGTGAGCAGTTCTTC. Translating gives CASSLSPGTAISEQFF.

The V gene is TRBV29-1, the J gene TRBJ2-7; TRBD2 agrees at 7 bases. The CDR3 loop spans 15 amino acids. Germline assignment: CDR1 SQVTM and CDR2 ANQGSEA. V was clipped by 3 bases and J by 6 bases; unmatched bases: 14. This chain's CDR3 is CSVESASGVQFEQYF. Here the CDR3 DNA reads TGCAGCGTTGAGTCGGCTAGCGGAGTTCAGTTCGAGCAGTACTTC.

This clonotype was recorded a few times. The J gene is TRBJ2-3, the V gene TRBV4-1; D perhaps matches TRBD1 (5 bases). This CDR3 has 14 amino acids. In germline, CDR1 is MGHRA, CDR2 YSYEKL. Trimming took off 1 base at V and 1 base at J, with 6 bases between the two ends. CDR3 region: CASSQVGRTDTQYF. CDR3 DNA: TGCGCCAGCAGCCAAGTGGGGCGCACAGATACGCAGTATTTT.

This clonotype came up many times. This chain connects TRBV9 to TRBJ1-1, with 9 bases identical to TRBD1. V lost 5 bases, J lost 2 bases, and 4 bases stayed unmatched. Germline CDR1 and CDR2: SGDLS and YYNGEE. The CDR3 has 14 amino acids. The CDR3 reads CASSATGGNTEAFF. CDR3 DNA: TGTGCCAGCAGTGCGACAGGGGGAAACACTGAAGCTTTCTTT.